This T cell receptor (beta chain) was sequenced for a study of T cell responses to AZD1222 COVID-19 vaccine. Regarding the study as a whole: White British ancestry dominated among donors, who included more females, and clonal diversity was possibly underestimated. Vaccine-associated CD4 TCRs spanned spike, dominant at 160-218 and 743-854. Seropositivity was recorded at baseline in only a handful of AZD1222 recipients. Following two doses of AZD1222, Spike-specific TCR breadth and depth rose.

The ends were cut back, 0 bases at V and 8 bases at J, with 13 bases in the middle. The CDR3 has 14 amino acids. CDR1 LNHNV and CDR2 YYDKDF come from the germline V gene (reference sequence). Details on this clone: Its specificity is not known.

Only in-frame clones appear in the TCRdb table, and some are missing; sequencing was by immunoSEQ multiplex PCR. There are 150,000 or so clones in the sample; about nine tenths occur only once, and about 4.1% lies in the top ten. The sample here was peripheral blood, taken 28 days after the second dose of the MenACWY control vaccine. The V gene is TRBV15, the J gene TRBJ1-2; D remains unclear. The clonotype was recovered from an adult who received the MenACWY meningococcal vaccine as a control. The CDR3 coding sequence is TGTGCCACCAGCAGAGACTACTATGAGGAAGGCTACACCTTC. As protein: CATSRDYYEEGYTF.